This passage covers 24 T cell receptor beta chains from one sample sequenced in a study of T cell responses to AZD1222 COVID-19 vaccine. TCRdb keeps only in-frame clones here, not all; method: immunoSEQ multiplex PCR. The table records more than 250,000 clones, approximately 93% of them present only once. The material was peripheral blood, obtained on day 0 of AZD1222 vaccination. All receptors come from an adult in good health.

The CDR3 DNA follows: TGTGCCAGCACCCCCCAGGGTTCCAGTGAGCAGTTCTTC. Translated, it gives CASTPQGSSEQFF. V usage is TRBV6-2 or TRBV6-3 and J usage is TRBJ2-1, with D possibly being TRBD1 (5 bases). CDR3 size: 13 residues. CDR1 and CDR2 (germline): MNHEY, SVGEGT. V was trimmed by 7 bases and J by 9 bases, leaving 16 bases between them.

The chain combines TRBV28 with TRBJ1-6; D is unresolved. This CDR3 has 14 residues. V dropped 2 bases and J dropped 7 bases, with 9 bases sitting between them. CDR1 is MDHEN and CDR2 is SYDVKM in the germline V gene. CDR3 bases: TGTGCCAGCAGTTTAATCCAGGCAAATTCACCCCTCCACTTT. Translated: CASSLIQANSPLHF.

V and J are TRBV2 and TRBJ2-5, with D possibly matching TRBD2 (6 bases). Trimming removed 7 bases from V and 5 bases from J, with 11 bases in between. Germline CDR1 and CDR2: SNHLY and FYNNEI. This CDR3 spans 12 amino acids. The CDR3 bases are TGTGCCAGCACGGGGGAGTGGGAGACCCAGTACTTC. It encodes CASTGEWETQYF.

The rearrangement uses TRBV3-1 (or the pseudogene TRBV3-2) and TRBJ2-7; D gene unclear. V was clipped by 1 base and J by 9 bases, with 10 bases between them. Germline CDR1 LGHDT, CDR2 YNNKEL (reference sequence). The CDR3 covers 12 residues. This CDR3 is CASSQGSVWQYF. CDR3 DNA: TGTGCCAGCAGCCAAGGAAGCGTTTGGCAGTACTTC.

In DNA form, the CDR3 reads TGTGCCAGCACCCTTAGTAATGCAGTCTCCGGCTACACCTTC. Translation gives CASTLSNAVSGYTF. The chain combines TRBV7-8 with TRBJ1-2; D gene uncertain. Germline V gene lookup returns CDR1 SGHVS and CDR2 FQNEAQ. The CDR3 has 14 amino acids. V shed 7 bases and J shed 8 bases, with 20 bases lying between them.

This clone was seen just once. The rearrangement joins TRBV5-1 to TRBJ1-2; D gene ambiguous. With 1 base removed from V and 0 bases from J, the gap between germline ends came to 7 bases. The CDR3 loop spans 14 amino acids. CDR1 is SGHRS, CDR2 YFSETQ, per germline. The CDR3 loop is CASSLYATNYGYTF. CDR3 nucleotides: TGCGCCAGCAGCTTGTACGCCACTAACTATGGCTACACCTTC.

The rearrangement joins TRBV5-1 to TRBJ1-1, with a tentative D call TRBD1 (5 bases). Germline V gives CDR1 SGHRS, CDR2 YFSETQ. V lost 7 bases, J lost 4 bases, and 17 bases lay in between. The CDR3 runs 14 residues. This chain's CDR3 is CASGVVDQGTEAFF. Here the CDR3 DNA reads TGCGCCAGCGGGGTAGTGGACCAGGGCACTGAAGCTTTCTTT.

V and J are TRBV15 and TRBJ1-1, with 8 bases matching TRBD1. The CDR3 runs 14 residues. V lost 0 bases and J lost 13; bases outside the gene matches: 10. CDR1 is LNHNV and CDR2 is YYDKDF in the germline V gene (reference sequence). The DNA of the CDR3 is TGTGCCACCAGCAGAGATATAGGAGGGACAGGTGGTTTCTTT. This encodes CATSRDIGGTGGFF.

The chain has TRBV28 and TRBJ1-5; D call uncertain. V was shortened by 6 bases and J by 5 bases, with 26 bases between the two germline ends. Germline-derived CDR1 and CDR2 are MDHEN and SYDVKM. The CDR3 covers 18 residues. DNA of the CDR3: TGTGCCAGCAGCAAACGTCACTTAGCGAGCGGGTGGCATCAGCCCCAGCATTTT. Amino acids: CASSKRHLASGWHQPQHF.

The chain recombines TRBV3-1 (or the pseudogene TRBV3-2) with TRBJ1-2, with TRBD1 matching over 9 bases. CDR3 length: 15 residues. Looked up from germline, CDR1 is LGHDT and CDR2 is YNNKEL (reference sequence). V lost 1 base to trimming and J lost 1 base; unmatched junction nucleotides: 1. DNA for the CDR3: TGTGCCAGCAGCCAAGGGACAGGGGTTAACTATGGCTACACCTTC. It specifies CASSQGTGVNYGYTF.

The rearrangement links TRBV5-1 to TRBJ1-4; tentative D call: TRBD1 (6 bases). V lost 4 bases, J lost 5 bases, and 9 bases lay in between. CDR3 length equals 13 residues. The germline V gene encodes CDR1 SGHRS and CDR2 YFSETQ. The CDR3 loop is CASSMDRNEKLFF. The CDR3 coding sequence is TGCGCCAGCAGCATGGACAGAAATGAAAAACTGTTTTTT.

CDR3 DNA sequence: TGTGCCAGCAGCGTGGACCCCACAGGAAACACTGAAGCTTTCTTT. Protein product: CASSVDPTGNTEAFF. The chain is built from TRBV9 and TRBJ1-1; possible D gene TRBD1, 5 bases. Germline V gene data show CDR1 as SGDLS and CDR2 as YYNGEE. V was shortened by 2 bases and J by 2 bases, with 13 bases between the two germline ends. There are 15 residues in the CDR3.

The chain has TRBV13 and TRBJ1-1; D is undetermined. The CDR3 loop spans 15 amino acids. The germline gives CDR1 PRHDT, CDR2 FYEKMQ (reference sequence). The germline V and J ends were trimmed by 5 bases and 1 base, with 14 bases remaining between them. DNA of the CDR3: TGTGCCAGCAGCCCGGGAGGGCAGGCGAACACTGAAGCTTTCTTT. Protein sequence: CASSPGGQANTEAFF.

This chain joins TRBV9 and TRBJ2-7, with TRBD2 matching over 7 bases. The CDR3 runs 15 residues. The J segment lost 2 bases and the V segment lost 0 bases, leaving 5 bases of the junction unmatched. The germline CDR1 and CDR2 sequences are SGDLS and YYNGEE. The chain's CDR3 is CASSVGGGLPYEQYF. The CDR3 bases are TGTGCCAGCAGCGTAGGGGGAGGGCTGCCCTACGAGCAGTACTTC.

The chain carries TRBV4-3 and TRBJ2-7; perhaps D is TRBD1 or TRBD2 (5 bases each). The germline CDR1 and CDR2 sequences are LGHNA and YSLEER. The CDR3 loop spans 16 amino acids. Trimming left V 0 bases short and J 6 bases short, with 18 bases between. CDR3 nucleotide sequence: TGCGCCAGCAGCCAAGAGGCGGCAGGGAGCCTCCGCGAGCAGTACTTC. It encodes CASSQEAAGSLREQYF.

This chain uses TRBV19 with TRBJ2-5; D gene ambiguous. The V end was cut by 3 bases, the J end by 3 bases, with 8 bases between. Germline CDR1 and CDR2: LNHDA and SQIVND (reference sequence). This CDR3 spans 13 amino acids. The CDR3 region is CASSMMGKETQYF. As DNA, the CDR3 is TGTGCCAGTAGTATGATGGGGAAAGAGACCCAGTACTTC.

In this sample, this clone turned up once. The CDR3 protein is CASSYSTGRPAGELFF. Here the CDR3 DNA reads TGTGCCAGCAGTTACTCGACAGGGAGGCCTGCCGGGGAGCTGTTTTTT. This sequence joins TRBV6-2 or TRBV6-3 and TRBJ2-2, with a weak D call TRBD1 (7 bases). V was clipped by 0 bases and J by 6 bases, with 14 bases between them. The CDR3 runs to 16 residues. Germline CDR1 MNHEY, CDR2 SVGEGT.

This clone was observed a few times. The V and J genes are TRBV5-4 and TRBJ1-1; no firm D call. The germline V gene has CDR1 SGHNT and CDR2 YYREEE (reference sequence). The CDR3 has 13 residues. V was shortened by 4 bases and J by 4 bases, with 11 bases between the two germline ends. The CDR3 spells CASSPEAFTEAFF. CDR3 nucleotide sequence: TGTGCCAGCAGCCCGGAGGCGTTCACTGAAGCTTTCTTT.

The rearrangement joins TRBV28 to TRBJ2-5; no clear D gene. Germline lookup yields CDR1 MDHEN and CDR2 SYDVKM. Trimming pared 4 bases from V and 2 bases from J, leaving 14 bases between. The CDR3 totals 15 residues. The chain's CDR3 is CASSSILVRQETQYF. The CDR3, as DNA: TGTGCCAGCAGTTCCATACTGGTCAGGCAAGAGACCCAGTACTTC.

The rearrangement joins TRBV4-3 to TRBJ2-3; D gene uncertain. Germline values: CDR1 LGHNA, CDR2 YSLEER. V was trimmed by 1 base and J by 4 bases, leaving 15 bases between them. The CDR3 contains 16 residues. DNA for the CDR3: TGCGCCAGCAGCCAAGTATCCTACAACAAGGCAGATACGCAGTATTTT. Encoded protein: CASSQVSYNKADTQYF.

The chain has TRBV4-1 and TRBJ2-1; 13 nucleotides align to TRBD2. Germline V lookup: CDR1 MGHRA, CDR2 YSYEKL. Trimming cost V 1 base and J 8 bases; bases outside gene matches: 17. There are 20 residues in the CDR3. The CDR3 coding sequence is TGCGCCAGCAGCCAAGGAACTAGCGGGAGGGGGCAAGGAGAGCGGGATGAGCAGTTCTTC. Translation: CASSQGTSGRGQGERDEQFF.

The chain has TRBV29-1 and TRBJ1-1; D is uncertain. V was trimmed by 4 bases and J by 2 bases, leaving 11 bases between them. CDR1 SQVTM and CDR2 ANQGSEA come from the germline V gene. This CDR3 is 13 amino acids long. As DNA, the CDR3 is TGCAGCGTTGTCCACTCTGGAAACACTGAAGCTTTCTTT. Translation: CSVVHSGNTEAFF.

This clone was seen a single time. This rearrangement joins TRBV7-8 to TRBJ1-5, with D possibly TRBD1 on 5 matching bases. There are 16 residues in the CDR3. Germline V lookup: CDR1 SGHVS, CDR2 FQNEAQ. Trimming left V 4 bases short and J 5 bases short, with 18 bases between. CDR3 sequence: CASSSTRDATHQPQHF. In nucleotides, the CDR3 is TGTGCCAGCAGCTCGACCCGGGACGCCACACATCAGCCCCAGCATTTT.

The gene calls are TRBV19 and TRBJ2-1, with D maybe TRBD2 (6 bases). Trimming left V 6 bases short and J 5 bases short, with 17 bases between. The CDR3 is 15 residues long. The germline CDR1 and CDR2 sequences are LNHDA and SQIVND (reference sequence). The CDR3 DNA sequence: TGTGCCAGTAGCCCTGGCGGGAAAATTCACAATGAGCAGTTCTTC. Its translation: CASSPGGKIHNEQFF.